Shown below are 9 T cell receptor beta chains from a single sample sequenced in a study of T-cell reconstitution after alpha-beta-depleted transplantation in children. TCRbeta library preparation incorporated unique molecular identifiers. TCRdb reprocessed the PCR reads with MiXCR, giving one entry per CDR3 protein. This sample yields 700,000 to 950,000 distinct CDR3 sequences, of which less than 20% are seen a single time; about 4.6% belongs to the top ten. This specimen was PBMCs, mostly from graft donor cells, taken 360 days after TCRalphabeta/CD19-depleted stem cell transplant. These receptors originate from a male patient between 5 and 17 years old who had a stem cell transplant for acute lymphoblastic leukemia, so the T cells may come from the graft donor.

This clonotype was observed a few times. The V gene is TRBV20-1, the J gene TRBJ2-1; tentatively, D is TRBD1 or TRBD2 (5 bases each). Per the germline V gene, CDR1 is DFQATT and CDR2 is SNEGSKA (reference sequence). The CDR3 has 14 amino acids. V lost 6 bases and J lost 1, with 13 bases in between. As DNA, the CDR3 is TGCAGTGCCGGGACCCCGATGTCCTACAATGAGCAGTTCTTC. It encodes CSAGTPMSYNEQFF.

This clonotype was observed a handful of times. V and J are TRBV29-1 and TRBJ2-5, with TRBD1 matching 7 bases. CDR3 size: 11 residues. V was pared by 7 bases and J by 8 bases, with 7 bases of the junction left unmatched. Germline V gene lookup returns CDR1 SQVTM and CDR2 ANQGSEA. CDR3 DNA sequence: TGCAGCGACCTGACAGGGCGCACCCAGTACTTC. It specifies CSDLTGRTQYF.

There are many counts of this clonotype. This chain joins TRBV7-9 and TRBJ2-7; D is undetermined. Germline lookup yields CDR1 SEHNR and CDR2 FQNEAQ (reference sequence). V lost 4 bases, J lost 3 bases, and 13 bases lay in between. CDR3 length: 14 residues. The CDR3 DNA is TGTGCCAGCAGCTCCGGTGAGCCGCGCTACGAGCAGTACTTC. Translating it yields CASSSGEPRYEQYF.

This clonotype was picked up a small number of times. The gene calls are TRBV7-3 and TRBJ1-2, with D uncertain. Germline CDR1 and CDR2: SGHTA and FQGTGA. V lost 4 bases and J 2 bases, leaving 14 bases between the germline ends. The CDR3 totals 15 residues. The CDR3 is CASSSGPGQNYGYTF. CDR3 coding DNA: TGTGCCAGCAGCTCCGGCCCCGGCCAAAACTATGGCTACACCTTC.

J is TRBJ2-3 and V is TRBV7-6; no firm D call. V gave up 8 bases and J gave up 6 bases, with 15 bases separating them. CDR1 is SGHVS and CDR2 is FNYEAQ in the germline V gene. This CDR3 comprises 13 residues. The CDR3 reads CASCVREADTQYF. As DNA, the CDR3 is TGTGCCAGCTGTGTCCGTGAGGCGGATACGCAGTATTTT.

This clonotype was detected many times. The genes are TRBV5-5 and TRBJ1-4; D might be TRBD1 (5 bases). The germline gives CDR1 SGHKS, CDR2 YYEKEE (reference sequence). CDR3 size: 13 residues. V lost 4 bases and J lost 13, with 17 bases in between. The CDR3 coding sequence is TGTGCCAGCAGCCGGCGGTTGATGGACATACTGTTTTTT. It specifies CASSRRLMDILFF.

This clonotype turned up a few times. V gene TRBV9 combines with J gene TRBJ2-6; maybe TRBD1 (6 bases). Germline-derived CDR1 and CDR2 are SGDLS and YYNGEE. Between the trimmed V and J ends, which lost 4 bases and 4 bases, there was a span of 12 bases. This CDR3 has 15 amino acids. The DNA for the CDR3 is TGTGCCAGCAGCCAAAAAGGGACAGGGGCCAACGTCCTGACTTTC. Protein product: CASSQKGTGANVLTF.

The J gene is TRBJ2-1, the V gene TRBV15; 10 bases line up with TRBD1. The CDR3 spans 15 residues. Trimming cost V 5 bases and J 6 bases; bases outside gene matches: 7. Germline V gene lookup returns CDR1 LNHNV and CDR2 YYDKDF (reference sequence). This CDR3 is CATSPPGQGSNEQFF. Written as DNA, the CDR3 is TGTGCCACCAGCCCACCGGGACAGGGGAGCAATGAGCAGTTCTTC.

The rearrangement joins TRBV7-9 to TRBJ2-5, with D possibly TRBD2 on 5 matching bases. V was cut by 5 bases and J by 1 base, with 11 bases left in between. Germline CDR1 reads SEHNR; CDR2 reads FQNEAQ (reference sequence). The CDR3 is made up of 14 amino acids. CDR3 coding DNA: TGTGCCAGCAGCACGGACTGGGGCCAAGAGACCCAGTACTTC. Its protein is CASSTDWGQETQYF.